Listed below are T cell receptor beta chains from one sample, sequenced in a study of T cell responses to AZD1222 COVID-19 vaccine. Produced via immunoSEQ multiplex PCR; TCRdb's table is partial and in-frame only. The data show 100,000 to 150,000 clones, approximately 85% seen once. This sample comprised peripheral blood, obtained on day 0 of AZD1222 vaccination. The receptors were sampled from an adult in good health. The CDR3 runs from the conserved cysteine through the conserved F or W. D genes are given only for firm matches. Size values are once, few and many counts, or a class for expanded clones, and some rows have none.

CDR3 DNA: TGTGCCAGCAGCTCCCGGGACAGGTGGTATTACTATGGCTACACCTTC
CDR3 protein: CASSSRDRWYYYGYTF
J gene: TRBJ1-2
V gene: TRBV11-2
clone size: .
D gene: TRBD1

CDR3 DNA: TGTGCCAGCAGCTTAGCTGGCGCCCTGCAGGGTCAGCCCCAGCATTTT
CDR3 protein: CASSLAGALQGQPQHF
J gene: TRBJ1-5
V gene: TRBV7-2
clone size: .
D gene: .

CDR3 DNA: TGTGCCAGCCGCCCGGGACTAGCGGGACGGGATACGCAGTATTTT
CDR3 protein: CASRPGLAGRDTQYF
J gene: TRBJ2-3
V gene: TRBV6-2/TRBV6-3
clone size: .
D gene: TRBD2

CDR3 DNA: TGTGCCAGCTCACCACGGATTAGCGGGGGGCGTAGCACAGATACGCAGTATTTT
CDR3 protein: CASSPRISGGRSTDTQYF
J gene: TRBJ2-3
V gene: TRBV18
clone size: .
D gene: TRBD2

CDR3 DNA: TGTGCCAGCACCAACTGGCGGGATGACACCGGGGAGCTGTTTTTT
CDR3 protein: CASTNWRDDTGELFF
J gene: TRBJ2-2
V gene: TRBV11-3
clone size: .
D gene: .

CDR3 DNA: TGTGCCAGCAGCTTGAGGACAGTAAGGACCGGGGAGCTGTTTTTT
CDR3 protein: CASSLRTVRTGELFF
J gene: TRBJ2-2
V gene: TRBV11-2
clone size: .
D gene: .

CDR3 DNA: TGTGCCACCAGTGACCCCGGGACAGGCTTCTACGAGCAGTACTTC
CDR3 protein: CATSDPGTGFYEQYF
J gene: TRBJ2-7
V gene: TRBV24-1
clone size: .
D gene: TRBD1

CDR3 DNA: TGCAGTGCTAGTCCGACCCGGGACACAATCTACGGTCAGTACTTC
CDR3 protein: CSASPTRDTIYGQYF
J gene: TRBJ2-7
V gene: TRBV20-1
clone size: .
D gene: .

CDR3 DNA: TGCGCCAGCAGGCGGACAGTTGGAGGGCCCTACGAGCAGTACTTC
CDR3 protein: CASRRTVGGPYEQYF
J gene: TRBJ2-7
V gene: TRBV5-1
clone size: .
D gene: .

CDR3 DNA: TGTGCCAGCAGCCCACTCCGACAGAGGGAGACCCAGTACTTC
CDR3 protein: CASSPLRQRETQYF
J gene: TRBJ2-5
V gene: TRBV7-8
clone size: .
D gene: .

CDR3 DNA: TGTGCCAGCAGCTTTGACAGGGTGAGGAGGTATGAGCAGTTCTTC
CDR3 protein: CASSFDRVRRYEQFF
J gene: TRBJ2-1
V gene: TRBV7-2
clone size: .
D gene: TRBD1

CDR3 DNA: TGTGCCAGCAGTTCTCAATCCGGGACTAGCGGATTGTACGAGCAGTACTTC
CDR3 protein: CASSSQSGTSGLYEQYF
J gene: TRBJ2-7
V gene: TRBV27
clone size: once
D gene: TRBD2

CDR3 DNA: TGCGCCAGCAGCTTTAACGCGGGACAAGACTCTGGGGCCAACGTCCTGACTTTC
CDR3 protein: CASSFNAGQDSGANVLTF
J gene: TRBJ2-6
V gene: TRBV5-1
clone size: once
D gene: .

CDR3 DNA: TGTGCCAGCAGCGGGGAGATGAACACTGAAGCTTTCTTT
CDR3 protein: CASSGEMNTEAFF
J gene: TRBJ1-1
V gene: TRBV9
clone size: .
D gene: .

CDR3 DNA: TGTGCCAGCAGCGTTTCCGGGACAGCAAACTCCTACGAGCAGTACTTC
CDR3 protein: CASSVSGTANSYEQYF
J gene: TRBJ2-7
V gene: TRBV7-3
clone size: once
D gene: TRBD1

CDR3 DNA: TGCAGCGTTGATCTCCGGGACAGAACTTCTAACTATGGCTACACCTTC
CDR3 protein: CSVDLRDRTSNYGYTF
J gene: TRBJ1-2
V gene: TRBV29-1
clone size: once
D gene: TRBD1

CDR3 DNA: TGTGCCAGCAGCTTACAGGAGGGGTACTATGGCTACACCTTC
CDR3 protein: CASSLQEGYYGYTF
J gene: TRBJ1-2
V gene: TRBV7-2
clone size: few
D gene: .

CDR3 DNA: TGTGCCTGGACTAGCGGGAGTTTAGATACGCAGTATTTT
CDR3 protein: CAWTSGSLDTQYF
J gene: TRBJ2-3
V gene: TRBV30
clone size: .
D gene: TRBD2

CDR3 DNA: TGTGCCAGCAGGACAAATGAGGGGTCGAGGCAGTACTTC
CDR3 protein: CASRTNEGSRQYF
J gene: TRBJ2-7
V gene: TRBV3-1/TRBV3-2
clone size: .
D gene: .

CDR3 DNA: TGTGCCAGCAGCTTTCGGACAGGGGTGAACACTGAAGCTTTCTTT
CDR3 protein: CASSFRTGVNTEAFF
J gene: TRBJ1-1
V gene: TRBV5-8
clone size: .
D gene: TRBD1

CDR3 DNA: TGTGCCAGCAGCCAAGATTTCGGCAGGGCAGAAGGCTACACCTTC
CDR3 protein: CASSQDFGRAEGYTF
J gene: TRBJ1-2
V gene: TRBV3-1/TRBV3-2
clone size: .
D gene: .

CDR3 DNA: TGTGCCAGCAGCCCGTATTGGCGGGCCAAAGAGACCCAGTACTTC
CDR3 protein: CASSPYWRAKETQYF
J gene: TRBJ2-5
V gene: TRBV13
clone size: .
D gene: .

CDR3 DNA: TGCGCCAGCAGCTCGGGCGTGGACAGCGGAGGTGAAAAACTGTTTTTT
CDR3 protein: CASSSGVDSGGEKLFF
J gene: TRBJ1-4
V gene: TRBV5-1
clone size: .
D gene: .

CDR3 DNA: TGTGCCAGCACCTCGGACTTCTACGAGCAGTACTTC
CDR3 protein: CASTSDFYEQYF
J gene: TRBJ2-7
V gene: TRBV12-3/TRBV12-4
clone size: .
D gene: .

CDR3 DNA: TGCGCCAGCATGACTGGGGGGACTGTGGCTGAAGCTTTCTTT
CDR3 protein: CASMTGGTVAEAFF
J gene: TRBJ1-1
V gene: TRBV5-1
clone size: .
D gene: .

CDR3 DNA: TGTGCCAGCAGCCACAGGGACAGTTCGACTGAAGCTTTCTTT
CDR3 protein: CASSHRDSSTEAFF
J gene: TRBJ1-1
V gene: TRBV7-8
clone size: .
D gene: TRBD1

CDR3 DNA: TGTGCCAGCAGCCAAGTCGCCAAATCGGGGACCCAGTACTTC
CDR3 protein: CASSQVAKSGTQYF
J gene: TRBJ2-5
V gene: TRBV3-1/TRBV3-2
clone size: .
D gene: .

CDR3 DNA: TGTGCCAGCAGTTTATTCAGCAATCAGCCCCAGCATTTT
CDR3 protein: CASSLFSNQPQHF
J gene: TRBJ1-5
V gene: TRBV12-3/TRBV12-4
clone size: .
D gene: .

CDR3 DNA: TGTGCCAGCAGCCGTGGACAGAGCTCTGGAAACACCATATATTTT
CDR3 protein: CASSRGQSSGNTIYF
J gene: TRBJ1-3
V gene: TRBV3-1/TRBV3-2
clone size: .
D gene: .

CDR3 DNA: TGTGCCAGCAGCCCCCAGCCGGGACGATTATACAATGAGCAGTTCTTC
CDR3 protein: CASSPQPGRLYNEQFF
J gene: TRBJ2-1
V gene: TRBV7-2
clone size: .
D gene: .

CDR3 DNA: TGTGCCAGCAGTGAAGCGGGACAGGGACTTAATCAGCCCCAGCATTTT
CDR3 protein: CASSEAGQGLNQPQHF
J gene: TRBJ1-5
V gene: TRBV2
clone size: .
D gene: TRBD1

CDR3 DNA: TGTGCCTGGAGTGTAAACAGGGTAGCTGGCTACACCTTC
CDR3 protein: CAWSVNRVAGYTF
J gene: TRBJ1-2
V gene: TRBV30
clone size: .
D gene: .

CDR3 DNA: TGTGCCAGCAGGCCCTCGAGGGGGAATTCACCCCTCCACTTT
CDR3 protein: CASRPSRGNSPLHF
J gene: TRBJ1-6
V gene: TRBV25-1
clone size: .
D gene: .

CDR3 DNA: TGTGCCAGCAGTTTATTGGGGGACTCTGGAAACACCATATATTTT
CDR3 protein: CASSLLGDSGNTIYF
J gene: TRBJ1-3
V gene: TRBV27
clone size: .
D gene: .

CDR3 DNA: TGTGCCAGCTCAATCGCGGGGGGGCCGGATACGCAGTATTTT
CDR3 protein: CASSIAGGPDTQYF
J gene: TRBJ2-3
V gene: TRBV18
clone size: .
D gene: TRBD2

CDR3 DNA: TGTGCCAGCAGCGTTGATCCAGGGGTCAGGGGCGAGCAGTACTTC
CDR3 protein: CASSVDPGVRGEQYF
J gene: TRBJ2-7
V gene: TRBV9
clone size: few
D gene: .

CDR3 DNA: TGTGCCAGCAGTGAAGCTACAGGGGGCAGTGGCTACACCTTC
CDR3 protein: CASSEATGGSGYTF
J gene: TRBJ1-2
V gene: TRBV6-1
clone size: few
D gene: TRBD1

CDR3 DNA: TGTGCCAGCAGCTTCGGACAGGGGTATGGCTACACCTTC
CDR3 protein: CASSFGQGYGYTF
J gene: TRBJ1-2
V gene: TRBV7-2
clone size: .
D gene: TRBD1

CDR3 DNA: TGTGCCAGCAGCCCCCGACAGGGTATTTACAATGAAGCTTTCTTT
CDR3 protein: CASSPRQGIYNEAFF
J gene: TRBJ1-1
V gene: TRBV11-2
clone size: .
D gene: TRBD1

CDR3 DNA: TGTGCCACCAGTGATCCCGGACAGGGTGGGAATGAGCAGTTCTTC
CDR3 protein: CATSDPGQGGNEQFF
J gene: TRBJ2-1
V gene: TRBV24-1
clone size: .
D gene: TRBD1

CDR3 DNA: TGTGCCAGGAGGTGTTGGAGCACAGATACGCAGTATTTT
CDR3 protein: CARRCWSTDTQYF
J gene: TRBJ2-3
V gene: TRBV11-3
clone size: .
D gene: .

CDR3 DNA: TGTGCCAGCAGCTCCCCCGGACAGGTAAATCAGCCCCAGCATTTT
CDR3 protein: CASSSPGQVNQPQHF
J gene: TRBJ1-5
V gene: TRBV7-8
clone size: .
D gene: TRBD1

CDR3 DNA: TGCGCCAGCAGCTTGACTAGCGCGAGGGGAGAGACCCAGTACTTC
CDR3 protein: CASSLTSARGETQYF
J gene: TRBJ2-5
V gene: TRBV5-1
clone size: .
D gene: TRBD2

CDR3 DNA: TGTGCCAGCAGCTCCAGGCTAACCGGGGAGCTGTTTTTT
CDR3 protein: CASSSRLTGELFF
J gene: TRBJ2-2
V gene: TRBV7-8
clone size: .
D gene: .

CDR3 DNA: TGTGCCAGCAGCCAGCCGGGACATACTTACGAGCAGTACTTC
CDR3 protein: CASSQPGHTYEQYF
J gene: TRBJ2-7
V gene: TRBV3-1/TRBV3-2
clone size: .
D gene: .

CDR3 DNA: TGTGCCAGCAGCTTAAACGGAGTAAATGAGCAGTTCTTC
CDR3 protein: CASSLNGVNEQFF
J gene: TRBJ2-1
V gene: TRBV7-3
clone size: .
D gene: .

CDR3 DNA: TGTGCCAGCAGCTTGCTAGTAGTTAGGGGGACAGATACGCAGTATTTT
CDR3 protein: CASSLLVVRGTDTQYF
J gene: TRBJ2-3
V gene: TRBV5-4
clone size: .
D gene: .

CDR3 DNA: TGTGCCAGCAGCTTAGGCGGGGGCGGGGGCACTGAAGCTTTCTTT
CDR3 protein: CASSLGGGGGTEAFF
J gene: TRBJ1-1
V gene: TRBV7-2
clone size: once
D gene: .

CDR3 DNA: TGTGCCAGCAGCTTATTTTCCTCTCATCCGGGAGGGCCGGGTAATGAGCAGTTCTTC
CDR3 protein: CASSLFSSHPGGPGNEQFF
J gene: TRBJ2-1
V gene: TRBV7-3
clone size: .
D gene: TRBD2

CDR3 DNA: TGTGCCAGCAGTGACCGGGACAGGGGGTTAAATTTGGGCTACGAGCAGTACTTC
CDR3 protein: CASSDRDRGLNLGYEQYF
J gene: TRBJ2-7
V gene: TRBV6-1
clone size: once
D gene: TRBD1

CDR3 DNA: TGTGCCAGTAGTCAGGAGGGGAGGAACACTGAAGCTTTCTTT
CDR3 protein: CASSQEGRNTEAFF
J gene: TRBJ1-1
V gene: TRBV19
clone size: .
D gene: .

CDR3 DNA: TGTGCCAGCTGGGCCATGAACACTGAAGCTTTCTTT
CDR3 protein: CASWAMNTEAFF
J gene: TRBJ1-1
V gene: TRBV6-5
clone size: once
D gene: .

CDR3 DNA: TGTGCCAGTAGTATTACCCGGACAGGGTACACAGATACGCAGTATTTT
CDR3 protein: CASSITRTGYTDTQYF
J gene: TRBJ2-3
V gene: TRBV19
clone size: .
D gene: TRBD1

CDR3 DNA: TGTGCCAGCAGTTCAAGACAGACGGAACTCTATGGCTACACCTTC
CDR3 protein: CASSSRQTELYGYTF
J gene: TRBJ1-2
V gene: TRBV6-2/TRBV6-3
clone size: few
D gene: .

CDR3 DNA: TGTGCCAGCAGCTTGGCGGGAAACAGGGCGATGAACACTGAAGCTTTCTTT
CDR3 protein: CASSLAGNRAMNTEAFF
J gene: TRBJ1-1
V gene: TRBV5-4
clone size: .
D gene: .